These T cell receptor beta chains were read from a single sample in a study of cytomegalovirus exposure and HLA in healthy donors. Using immunoSEQ multiplex PCR, the repertoire was profiled, and TCRdb retains in-frame clones only, with some absent. Of 150,000 to 200,000 clones in the sample, about three quarters were seen once. The sequencing sample was made of PBMCs. These receptors originate from a middle-aged man in good health and CMV-seropositive. Both conserved end residues are part of each CDR3. For some rows the clone size is stated as once, few or many, or as a class when expanded; others skip it.

>13|.|TRBV6-5
CASKSGKNEKLFF
>15|once|TRBV9
CASSSRTGSDTEAFF
>14|.|TRBV5-1
CASRRREGSEKLFF
>14|once|TRBV5-4
CASRDQGENTEAFF
>13|.|TRBV5-1
CASSLGGSEKLFF
>15|.|TRBV2
CASSDGGSQSDTQYF
>15|.|TRBV5-4
CASSSPGHRQETQYF
>14|.|TRBV27
CASSPGYRGGEQFF
>14|.|TRBV2
CASSVAERSYEQYF
>15|.|TRBV18
CASSPEAGVGQPQHF
>13|once|TRBV28
CASSVGGYNEQFF
>14|.|TRBV23-1
CASSRLSKNTEAFF
>13|.|TRBV5-1
CASFDRVPETQYF
>14|.|TRBV30
CAYSQGYSNQPQHF
>16|once|TRBV9
CASSVGEGLAQNEQYF
>16|.|TRBV27
CASSLSTGTGIAEQYF
>18|once|TRBV5-6
CASSKFGARSYSGNTIYF
>18|once|TRBV5-4
CASSWGQGALSGANGLTF
>17|.|TRBV5-4
CASSRGSGSSMAHEQYF
>14|.|TRBV5-1
CASRGGLQTDTQYF
>16|once|TRBV28
CASSFGWDRVNEKLFF
>14|.|TRBV10-1
CASSESGGSTEAFF
>15|.|TRBV5-1
CASSDLTRVPGELFF
>19|.|TRBV29-1
CSVASARDREKSGANVLTF
>15|.|TRBV5-1
CASSLTGEGNQPQHF
>15|.|TRBV2
CASKIETGGTDTQYF
>15|few|TRBV28
CASSQPGTGVEKLFF
>14|once|TRBV7-6
CASSLTSGKNEQFF
>15|.|TRBV25-1
CASSEYGGGYNEQFF
>14|.|TRBV28
CASSLAGGTYEQYF
>13|.|TRBV7-9
CASSAQGAGEQFF
>15|.|TRBV5-1
CASSRGLAEGETQYF
>13|.|TRBV2
CASSGTDYNEQFF
>14|.|TRBV5-1
CASSGQAVNTEAFF
>15|.|TRBV6-5
CASSYSGRAYNEQFF
>15|.|TRBV5-1
CASKYGGVGDDEQYF
>16|.|TRBV7-8
CASSLVRRGYNQPQHF
>19|.|TRBV5-6
CASSSFMTPSGSTSDTQYF
>17|.|TRBV28
CASRGTDLTGAYYEQYF
>15|few|TRBV7-9
CASSLGSKSSYEQYF
>13|.|TRBV7-9
CSSSSETAYEQYF
>15|.|TRBV5-1
CASSLGGTGGYEQYF
>14|.|TRBV21-1
CASNEEGLVLGQYF
>15|.|TRBV19
CASSVTGGQYNEQFF